This T cell receptor (beta chain) was sequenced for a study of T cells after posttransplantation cyclophosphamide. Overall study findings and caveats: Tissue-infiltrating T cells from skin or gut overlapped little with blood T cells.

From germline, CDR1 is MNHEY and CDR2 SVGAGI. V lost 4 bases and J lost 0; bases outside the gene matches: 2. This CDR3 region has 14 residues. Comments on this clone: Its antigen remains unidentified.

TCRdb's copy holds only in-frame clones and misses some; the assay was immunoSEQ multiplex PCR. Of fewer than 2,000 clones in the sample, 65% to 85% were seen once. Sequenced: CD8+ T cells sorted from bone marrow. This TCR derives from a woman between 50 and 59 years old in good health and a related stem cell transplant donor. The V call is TRBV6-5, the J call TRBJ1-1, with 7 bases matching TRBD1. The CDR3 nucleotides are TGTGCCAGCAGTTTGGGACAGTTGAACACTGAAGCTTTCTTT. It codes for CASSLGQLNTEAFF.